This T cell receptor beta chain was identified during a study of shared clonotypes between healthy human individuals (dated by TCRdb to 2018 to 2020). For the wider study: Three men and two women, aged 18 to 49 years, made up the cohort. For each donor, CD4 naive and CD4 memory were each run on three plates, CD8 naive on two plates, and CD8 memory on one plate. To estimate repertoire size and how much clonotype sharing occurs between individuals, the study deeply sequenced the blood TCR repertoires of several healthy adults. To increase sequencing depth and limit assay-specific biases, different laboratories used diverse techniques to prepare libraries and sequence TCR repertoires. Between about 0.85 and 10 billion PBMCs per donor were obtained by leukapheresis.

Of note for this clone: Its antigen is not yet known. No base quality values were provided; no much bigger clone lies one nucleotide off.

Overall study results and their limits: Sampling was restricted to blood, and TCR repertoires in tissues likely differ from the TCR repertoires found in blood. Larger estimated clonotype richness was generally found for naive subsets than for memory subsets. Pairwise subsampling indicated that sequencing depth was expected to affect the degree of clonotype sharing among donors. Across four donors, approximately 5% of naive CD4, around 3.3% of naive CD8, around 2.5% of memory CD4, and about 0.4% of memory CD8 clonotypes were shared. Higher generation probabilities were observed for clonotypes shared by all four sorted-subset donors than for non-shared clonotypes. Because the study included a small number of donors, the genetic and exposure-history diversity represented was limited. Rarefaction of sorted-subset datasets indicated incomplete sequencing despite the large sequencing depth.

V and J are trimmed by 2 bases and 10 bases, and the gene matches miss 7 bases of the junction. From the germline V gene (reference sequence), CDR1 is MNHNY and CDR2 is SVGAGI. Inclusive of the bounding cysteine and phenylalanine, the CDR3 is 15 residues long. The sequence is cut down to CDR3 DNA, 45 bases in frame from base 1. TCR CDR3 regions were amplified from genomic DNA by multiplex PCR using the deep immunoSEQ assay. For each cell subset, the extracted genomic DNA was distributed evenly across all wells of several immunoSEQ 96-well plates, and each plate served as one replicate. For sorted subsets, about 200 ng genomic DNA, equal to about 30,000 T cell genomes, was loaded into each replicate PCR. Purified libraries were measured with a Qubit 3.0 fluorometer, size-checked on a Bioanalyzer 2100, and measured again with the KAPA Library Quantification kit. Every immunoSEQ 96-well plate was sequenced on a separate single-read 150-cycle Illumina NextSeq 550 flow cell. Per the authors' processing: Because the immunoSEQ output held only junctional sequences and lacked quality scores, the filtering could not match the filtering applied to full-length reads. Sequences were annotated with PyIR, a Python wrapper for IgBLAST v1.9, using IMGT germline references to assign V/J genes and CDR3. Any read was removed if the V/J assignment was weak (E-value above 1e-6), the CDR3 was missing, or the read contained stop codons, out-of-frame junctions, or ambiguous translated residues. V3J clonotypes were defined as sequences sharing the same inferred V gene, J gene, and CDR3 amino acid sequence. Percentage overlap between repertoires was calculated by dividing the number of shared unique clonotypes by the size of the smaller repertoire. Three approaches were used to assess repertoire richness: RTK rarefaction, the Chao1 estimator, and Recon v2.1 estimates of unobserved clonotypes. Generation probabilities were computed with OLGA for all TCRbeta clonotypes obtained by the gDNA method from a few donors. This immuneACCESS table, as held by TCRdb, lists in-frame sequences with V and J called but not all clones. Of the missing ones, under half trace to an unresolved V gene in checked studies; the others have no known cause. Clone size and V and J calls were adopted from that table, with D and trimming inferred from the DNA. Counted in this sample were about 1.1 million clones; approximately 75% of them appeared once. The ten largest clonotypes hold approximately 0.95% of the sample.

Healthy HIV-negative adults with no recently reported acute infections or vaccinations were included as donors. Only Caucasian adults living in Nashville, Tennessee, USA were represented among the donors. Magnetic negative selection was used to enrich CD4+ T cells, after which naive cells were positively selected on CD45RA and the negative fraction became the memory subset. Blood was collected by leukapheresis, and PBMCs were isolated by Ficoll-Histopaque density gradient centrifugation and then cryopreserved in liquid nitrogen vapor phase. Analytical flow cytometry was used to check the purity and quantity of each magnetically sorted T cell population. Each sorted fraction had its genomic DNA isolated and then quantified by UV absorbance on a Nanodrop 2000c.

The specimen was memory CD4+ T cells from PBMCs. Per the publication, the cell subset or site label means: CD45RA-negative fraction. This TCR came from a man younger than 35 in good health. Some clones in this sample may be carry-over from other donors' samples. The chain joins TRBV6-6 to TRBJ1-6, with 8 middle bases fitting TRBD1. The CDR3 protein: CASSYADRGRSPLHF. The sequenced DNA is TGTGCCAGCAGTTACGCAGACAGGGGAAGGTCACCCCTCCACTTT.